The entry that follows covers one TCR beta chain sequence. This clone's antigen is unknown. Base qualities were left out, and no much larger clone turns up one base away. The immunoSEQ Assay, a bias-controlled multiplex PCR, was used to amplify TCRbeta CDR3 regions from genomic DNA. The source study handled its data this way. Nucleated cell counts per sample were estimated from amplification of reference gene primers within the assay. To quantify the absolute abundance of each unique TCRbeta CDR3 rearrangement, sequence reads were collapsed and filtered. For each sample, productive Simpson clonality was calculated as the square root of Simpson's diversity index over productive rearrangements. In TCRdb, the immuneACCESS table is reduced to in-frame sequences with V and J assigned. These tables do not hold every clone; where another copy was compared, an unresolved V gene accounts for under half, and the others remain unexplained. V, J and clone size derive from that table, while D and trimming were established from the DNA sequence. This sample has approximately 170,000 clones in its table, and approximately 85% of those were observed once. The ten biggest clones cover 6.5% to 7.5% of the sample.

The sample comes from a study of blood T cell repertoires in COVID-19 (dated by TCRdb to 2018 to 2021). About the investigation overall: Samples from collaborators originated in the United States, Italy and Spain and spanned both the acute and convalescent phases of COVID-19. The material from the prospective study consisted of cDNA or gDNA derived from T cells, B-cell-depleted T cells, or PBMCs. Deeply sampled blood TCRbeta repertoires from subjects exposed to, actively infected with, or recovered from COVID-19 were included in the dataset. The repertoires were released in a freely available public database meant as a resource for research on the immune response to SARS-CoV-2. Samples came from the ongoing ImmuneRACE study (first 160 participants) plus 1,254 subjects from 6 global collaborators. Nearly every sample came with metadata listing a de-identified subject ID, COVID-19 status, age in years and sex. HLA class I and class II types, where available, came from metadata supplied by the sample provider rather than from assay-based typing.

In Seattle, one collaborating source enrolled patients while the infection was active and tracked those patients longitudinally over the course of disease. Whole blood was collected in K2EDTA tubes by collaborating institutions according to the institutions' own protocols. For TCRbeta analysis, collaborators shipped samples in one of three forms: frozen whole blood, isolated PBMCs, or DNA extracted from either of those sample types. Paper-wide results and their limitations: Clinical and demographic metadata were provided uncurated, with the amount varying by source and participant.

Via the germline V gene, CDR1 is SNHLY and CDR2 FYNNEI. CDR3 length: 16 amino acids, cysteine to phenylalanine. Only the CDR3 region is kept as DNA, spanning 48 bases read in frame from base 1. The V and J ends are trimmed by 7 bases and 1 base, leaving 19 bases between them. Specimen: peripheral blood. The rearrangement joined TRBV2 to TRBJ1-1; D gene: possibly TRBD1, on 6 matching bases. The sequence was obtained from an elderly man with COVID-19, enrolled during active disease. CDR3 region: CASKGDRYGRNTEAFF. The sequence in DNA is TGTGCCAGCAAAGGCGACAGGTACGGCAGGAACACTGAAGCTTTCTTT.